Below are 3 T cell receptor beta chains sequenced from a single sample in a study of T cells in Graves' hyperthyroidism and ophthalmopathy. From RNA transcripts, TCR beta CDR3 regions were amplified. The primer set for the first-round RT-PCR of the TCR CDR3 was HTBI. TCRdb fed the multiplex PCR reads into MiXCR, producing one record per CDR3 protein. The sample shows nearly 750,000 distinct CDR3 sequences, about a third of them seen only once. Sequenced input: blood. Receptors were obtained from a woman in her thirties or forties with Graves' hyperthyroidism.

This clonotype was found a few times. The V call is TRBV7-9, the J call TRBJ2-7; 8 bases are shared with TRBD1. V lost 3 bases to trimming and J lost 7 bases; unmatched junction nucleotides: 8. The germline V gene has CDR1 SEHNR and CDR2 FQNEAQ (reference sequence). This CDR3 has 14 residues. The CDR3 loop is CASSLGQGAGEQYF. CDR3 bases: TGTGCCAGCAGCTTGGGGCAGGGGGCGGGGGAGCAGTACTTC.

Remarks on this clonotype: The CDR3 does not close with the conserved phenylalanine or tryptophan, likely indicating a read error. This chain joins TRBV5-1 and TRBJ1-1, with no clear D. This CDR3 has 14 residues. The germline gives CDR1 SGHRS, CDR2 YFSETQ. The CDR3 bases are TGTGCCAGCAGCTTGATTTCGCTAAACACTGAAGCTTTCCTT. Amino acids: CASSLISLNTEAFL.

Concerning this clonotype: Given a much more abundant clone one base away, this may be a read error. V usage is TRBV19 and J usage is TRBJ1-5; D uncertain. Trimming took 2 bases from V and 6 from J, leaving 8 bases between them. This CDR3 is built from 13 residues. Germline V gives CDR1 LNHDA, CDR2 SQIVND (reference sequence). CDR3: CASSIKVGQPQHF. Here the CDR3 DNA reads TGTGCCAGTAGTATAAAGGTCGGTCAGCCCCAGCATTTT.